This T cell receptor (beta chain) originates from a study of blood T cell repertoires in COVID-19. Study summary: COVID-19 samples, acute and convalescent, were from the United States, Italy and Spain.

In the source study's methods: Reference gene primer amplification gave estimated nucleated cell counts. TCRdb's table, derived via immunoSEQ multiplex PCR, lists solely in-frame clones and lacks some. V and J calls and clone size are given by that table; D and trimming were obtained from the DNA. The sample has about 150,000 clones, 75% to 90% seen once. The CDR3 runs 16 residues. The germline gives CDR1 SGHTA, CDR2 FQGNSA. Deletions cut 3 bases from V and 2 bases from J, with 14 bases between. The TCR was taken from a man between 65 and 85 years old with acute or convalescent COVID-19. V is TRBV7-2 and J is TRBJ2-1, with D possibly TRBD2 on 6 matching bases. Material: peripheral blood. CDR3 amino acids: CASSFHSGSTYNEQFF. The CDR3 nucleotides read TGTGCCAGCAGCTTCCATAGCGGCTCTACCTACAATGAGCAGTTCTTC.